This T cell receptor (beta chain) was captured in a study of blood T cells in healthy people across ages. Across the whole study: There was about one barcoded beta molecule captured by template switching per two T cells.

V shed 5 bases and J shed 4 bases, with 14 bases lying between them. The V gene's germline CDR1 is GTSNPN and CDR2 SVGIG (reference sequence). CDR3 length equals 13 residues. A second PCR, run for about 7 to 11 cycles, used a sample-barcoded 5' primer plus a J-beta primer mix. From the 5' RACE reads, TCRdb called clonotypes with MiXCR, one entry per CDR3 protein. The data contain around 1.7 million distinct CDR3 sequences, roughly 28% of them seen just once; the ten biggest clones take up 7.7%. Isolation of PBMCs gave at least 7 million cells per sample. Sequenced sample: blood. This receptor was taken from a woman aged 25 to 39 in good health. The chain employs TRBV30 and TRBJ1-1; D ambiguous. CDR3 amino acids: CAWQKQAATEAFF. DNA for the CDR3: TGTGCCTGGCAAAAGCAGGCGGCCACTGAAGCTTTCTTT.